This T cell receptor beta chain is from a study of TIL therapy for anti-PD-1-resistant metastatic lung cancer. Broader study findings: TIL clonotype persistence in blood showed no apparent association with response.

Sequencing used immunoSEQ v3. The method was immunoSEQ multiplex PCR; TCRdb's version includes in-frame clones alone and lacks a portion of them. The sample has some 57,000 clones; around 90% are singletons. Time point of the sample: pre-treatment sample, taken before nivolumab and TIL therapy. About this clone itself: Its antigen is as yet unknown.

The length of the CDR3 is 16 residues. Sample: blood, taken at baseline. The sequence derives from a person aged 25-80 years with non-small cell lung cancer. V gene TRBV21-1 combines with J gene TRBJ2-7; the table gives TRBD2 as D, unverified against the DNA. TRBV21-1 constitutes a pseudogene. The CDR3 sequence: CASSGTNGSPAHEQYF. The DNA for the CDR3 is TGTGCCAGCAGCGGGACTAACGGGAGCCCAGCTCACGAGCAGTACTTC.